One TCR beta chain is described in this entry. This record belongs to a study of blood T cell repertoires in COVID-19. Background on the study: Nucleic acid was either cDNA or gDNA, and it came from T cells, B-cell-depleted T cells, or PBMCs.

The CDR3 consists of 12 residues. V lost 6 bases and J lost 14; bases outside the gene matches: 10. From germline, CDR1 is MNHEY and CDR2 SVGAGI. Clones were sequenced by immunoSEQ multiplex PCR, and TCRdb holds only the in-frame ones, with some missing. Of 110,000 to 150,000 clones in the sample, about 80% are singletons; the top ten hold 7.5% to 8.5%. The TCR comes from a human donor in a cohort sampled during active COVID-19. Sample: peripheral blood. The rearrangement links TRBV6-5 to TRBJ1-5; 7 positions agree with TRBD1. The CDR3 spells CASRLTGADKHF. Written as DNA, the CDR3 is TGTGCCAGCAGACTTACAGGGGCGGATAAGCATTTT.